Listed below are T cell receptor beta chains from one sample, sequenced in a study of beta chain features in type 1 diabetes. Sequenced by immunoSEQ multiplex PCR; TCRdb stores in-frame clones only, minus some. Of about 250,000 clones in the sample, approximately 14% are singletons; the top ten hold 0.026%. Sequencing was performed on naive CD4+ T cells from blood. These receptors all stem from a woman in her thirties or forties in good health. Both conserved end residues are trimmed from each CDR3.

v_gene	j_gene	CDR3aa
TRBV18	TRBJ2-1	ASSDDPGGYNEQF
TRBV5-4	TRBJ2-3	ASSPTGTDTQY
TRBV11-2	TRBJ1-2	ASSRRAGTNYGYT
TRBV6-1	TRBJ2-5	ASSVFQGTTETQY
TRBV19	TRBJ2-3	ASTVGLSTDTQY
TRBV2	TRBJ1-2	ASKAGDYGYT
TRBV20-1	TRBJ2-7	SASLSYEQY
TRBV5-6	TRBJ2-7	ASSFWGPYEQY
TRBV18	TRBJ1-3	ASSPETASGNTIY
TRBV11-2	TRBJ2-7	ASSLLPRGAKKYEQY
TRBV29-1	TRBJ2-7	SVGGAGVGYEQY
TRBV27	TRBJ1-1	ASSLWGRGTEAF